This T cell receptor (beta chain) derives from a study of CD8 T cells in ankylosing spondylitis. General study results and limits: Disease-associated clones were reportedly significantly overrepresented in matched ankylosing spondylitis synovial fluid.

Regarding this clonotype: As yet, its antigen is unknown.

Germline V gene lookup returns CDR1 SNHLY and CDR2 FYNNEI. This CDR3 region has 12 residues. V gave up 7 bases and J gave up 5 bases, with 8 bases separating them. One entry per CDR3 protein results from TCRdb running MiXCR on the 5' RACE reads. The sample yields a few hundred thousand distinct CDR3 sequences, 20% seen once. The TCR sequence derives from a female donor with ankylosing spondylitis or in good health (not recorded which). The V and J genes are TRBV2 and TRBJ2-2, with D hard to call. The source material was blood, either unsorted or a sorted T cell fraction (not recorded which). CDR3 sequence (DNA): TGTGCCAGCATCGAACGGACCGGGGAGCTGTTTTTT. Its translation: CASIERTGELFF.